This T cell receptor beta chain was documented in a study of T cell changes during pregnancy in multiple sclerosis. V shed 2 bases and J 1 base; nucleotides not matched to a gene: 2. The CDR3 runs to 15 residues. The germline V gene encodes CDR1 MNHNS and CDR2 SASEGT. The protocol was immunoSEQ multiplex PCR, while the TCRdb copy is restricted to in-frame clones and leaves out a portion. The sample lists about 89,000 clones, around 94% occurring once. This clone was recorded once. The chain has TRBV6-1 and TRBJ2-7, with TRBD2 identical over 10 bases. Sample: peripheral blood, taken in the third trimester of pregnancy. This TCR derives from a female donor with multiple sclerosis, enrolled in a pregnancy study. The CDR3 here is CASSELAGASYEQYF. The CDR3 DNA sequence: TGTGCCAGCAGTGAACTAGCGGGGGCTTCCTACGAGCAGTACTTC.